What follows are 30 T cell receptor beta chains derived from one specimen sequenced in a study of blood T cell repertoires in COVID-19. The method was immunoSEQ multiplex PCR; TCRdb's version includes in-frame clones alone and lacks a portion of them. The sample includes 300,000 to 450,000 clones, approximately 89% of them seen just once. The sample consisted of peripheral blood. The receptors originated from a woman aged 55-70 years with COVID-19, enrolled during active disease.

The V call is TRBV7-9, the J call TRBJ2-2; 16 bases agree with TRBD2. The V and J ends lost 5 bases and 0 bases, in that order; junction bases with no gene match: 6. The CDR3 totals 19 residues. Germline CDR1 is SEHNR and CDR2 is FQNEAQ (reference sequence). Here the CDR3 reads CASSVTGTSGGANTGELFF. CDR3 DNA: TGTGCCAGCAGCGTCACCGGGACTAGCGGGGGGGCGAACACCGGGGAGCTGTTTTTT. Drawing the rest from reference TRBV7-9 and TRBJ2-2, the complete variable domain is DTGVSQNPRHKITKRGQNVTFRCDPISEHNRLYWYRQTLGQGPEFLTYFQNEAQLEKSRLLSDRFSAERPKGSFSTLEIQRTEQGDSAMYLCASSVTGTSGGANTGELFFGEGSRLTVL.

This rearrangement joins TRBV7-3 to TRBJ2-6; D is perhaps TRBD1 (6 bases). CDR3 length: 14 amino acids. Germline V gene lookup returns CDR1 SGHTA and CDR2 FQGTGA. V dropped 5 bases and J dropped 2 bases, with 7 bases sitting between them. The CDR3: CASSTGTGANVLTF. CDR3 bases: TGTGCCAGCAGCACAGGGACTGGGGCCAACGTCCTGACTTTC.

The chain uses TRBV7-9 and TRBJ1-1; D not certain. CDR3 size: 15 residues. V dropped 2 bases and J dropped 2 bases, with 12 bases sitting between them. The germline V gene encodes CDR1 SEHNR and CDR2 FQNEAQ (reference sequence). The DNA for the CDR3 is TGTGCCAGCAGCTTAACGGGGATTGCTAACACTGAAGCTTTCTTT. As protein: CASSLTGIANTEAFF.

Only one count was recorded for this clone. V is TRBV7-9 and J is TRBJ2-2; tentative D call: TRBD2 (6 bases). Germline CDR1 SEHNR, CDR2 FQNEAQ (reference sequence). Trimming cost V 2 bases and J 6 bases, with 10 bases left between them. CDR3 length: 14 amino acids. Here the CDR3 DNA reads TGTGCCAGCAGCTTAAGCGGGCGTGCCGGGGAGCTGTTTTTT. Residues: CASSLSGRAGELFF.

In nucleotides, the CDR3 is TGTGCCAGCTCACCAACAGGGGGCGCCGGGAGTGAAGCTTTCTTT. This encodes CASSPTGGAGSEAFF. The chain recombines TRBV18 with TRBJ1-1, with TRBD1 matching 9 bases. V shed 2 bases, J shed 7 bases, and the junction held 8 bases outside the gene matches. Germline CDR1 reads KGHSH; CDR2 reads LQKENI. The CDR3 is 15 amino acids.

This chain links TRBV2 with TRBJ2-5; TRBD1 is a possible D gene (6 bases). The CDR3 is made up of 15 amino acids. Germline values: CDR1 SNHLY, CDR2 FYNNEI. V gave up 4 bases and J gave up 4 bases, with 16 bases separating them. The CDR3 protein is CASSVPTGSGETQYF. In DNA, the CDR3 is TGTGCCAGCAGTGTTCCCACAGGGAGCGGAGAGACCCAGTACTTC.

The V and J genes are TRBV18 and TRBJ1-2; 8 nucleotides align to TRBD1. From germline, CDR1 is KGHSH and CDR2 LQKENI. J gave up 4 bases and V 4 bases, and 5 bases lay outside the gene matches. The CDR3 spans 14 residues. CDR3: CASSQTGDSYGYTF. The CDR3 nucleotides are TGTGCCAGCTCACAGACAGGGGATAGCTATGGCTACACCTTC.

This clone appeared a few times. The genes are TRBV19 and TRBJ2-5, with D possibly being TRBD1 (6 bases). The V end was cut by 2 bases, the J end by 5 bases, with 12 bases between. Germline-derived CDR1 and CDR2 are LNHDA and SQIVND (reference sequence). The CDR3 is 14 residues long. CDR3 region: CASSIQGTGETQYF. The CDR3 DNA sequence: TGTGCCAGTAGTATACAGGGGACGGGCGAGACCCAGTACTTC.

The CDR3 here is CASSYRGARVDTQYF. Here the CDR3 DNA reads TGTGCCAGCAGTTACCGTGGTGCGCGGGTAGATACGCAGTATTTT. The chain links TRBV6-5 to TRBJ2-3, with a possible D match to TRBD2 (5 bases). The germline V and J ends were trimmed by 2 bases and 5 bases, with 14 bases remaining between them. CDR1 and CDR2 (germline): MNHEY, SVGAGI. CDR3 length: 15 amino acids.

This clone has only one observation. The junction shows a germline mismatch at one end, possibly a read error. The genes are TRBV12-3 or TRBV12-4 and TRBJ1-3; possibly TRBD1 for D (5 bases). The CDR3 loop spans 13 amino acids. Written as DNA, the CDR3 is TGTGCCAGCAGTTTTAGGGGTAACTTCCAGAGATTCTTT. Translating gives CASSFRGNFQRFF.

The V call is TRBV11-2, the J call TRBJ1-1; perhaps TRBD1 as D (6 bases). V lost 4 bases to trimming and J lost 4 bases, with 13 bases between them. The CDR3 consists of 14 residues. Germline V gives CDR1 SGHAT, CDR2 FQNNGV. DNA for the CDR3: TGTGCCAGCAGCTCGACAGGATGGGGCACTGAAGCTTTCTTT. Its translation: CASSSTGWGTEAFF.

The chain is built from TRBV29-1 and TRBJ2-5; 8 positions match TRBD1. The CDR3 runs 14 residues. The V and J ends lost 3 bases and 7 bases, in that order; junction bases with no gene match: 10. Germline lookup yields CDR1 SQVTM and CDR2 ANQGSEA. The CDR3 spells CSVDLGQGARTQYF. CDR3 DNA sequence: TGCAGCGTTGATCTTGGACAGGGCGCTAGGACCCAGTACTTC.

The gene calls are TRBV6-6 and TRBJ2-7, with 10 bases aligning to TRBD2. The junction had 13 bases not matched to a gene; V was cut back by 8 bases and J by 12 bases. CDR3 length: 13 amino acids. Germline V lookup: CDR1 MNHNY, CDR2 SVGAGI (reference sequence). The DNA of the CDR3 is TGTGCCAGCCGATTAGCGGGGGGCGAATCTTTGTACTTC. This sequence encodes CASRLAGGESLYF.

V usage is TRBV19 and J usage is TRBJ1-5, with D tentatively TRBD1 (5 bases). The length of the CDR3 is 15 residues. Trimming cost V 5 bases and J 7 bases, with 18 bases left between them. CDR1 and CDR2 (germline): LNHDA, SQIVND (reference sequence). The CDR3: CASSPVDSRNQPQHF. The CDR3 DNA follows: TGTGCCAGTAGTCCCGTCGACAGTAGAAACCAGCCCCAGCATTTT.

This clone was detected only once. CDR3 residues: CASRAGNQPQHF. The CDR3 DNA reads TGTGCCAGCAGGGCAGGGAATCAGCCCCAGCATTTT. The rearrangement uses TRBV6-5 and TRBJ1-5; TRBD1 might be the D (5 bases). This CDR3 contains 12 residues. Germline CDR1 MNHEY, CDR2 SVGAGI. Trimming cost V 6 bases and J 4 bases, with 7 bases left between them.

The J gene is TRBJ1-5, the V gene TRBV3-1 (or the pseudogene TRBV3-2); D perhaps matches TRBD1 (6 bases). Trimming cost V 1 base and J 7 bases, with 17 bases left between them. The CDR3 is 16 amino acids. Germline V gene lookup returns CDR1 LGHDT and CDR2 YNNKEL (reference sequence). CDR3 amino acids: CASSQAGRGINQPQHF. The DNA for the CDR3 is TGTGCCAGCAGCCAAGCAGGAAGGGGGATTAACCAGCCCCAGCATTTT.

The rearrangement links TRBV7-9 to TRBJ1-2; the match to TRBD1 covers 8 bases. The CDR3 sequence is 15 residues long. Germline assignment: CDR1 SEHNR and CDR2 FQNEAQ (reference sequence). V gave up 5 bases and J gave up 3 bases; unmatched junction bases: 8. The DNA of the CDR3 is TGTGCCAGCAGCCCCGGACAGGGTAGGGACTATGGCTACACCTTC. It is translated as CASSPGQGRDYGYTF.

Details on this clone: Other DNA sequences within the sample encode an identical CDR3. This chain uses TRBV19 with TRBJ1-5; D is possibly TRBD1 (5 bases). CDR3 length equals 13 residues. Germline CDR1 and CDR2: LNHDA and SQIVND (reference sequence). Deletions cut 3 bases from V and 4 bases from J, with 7 bases between. In DNA form, the CDR3 reads TGTGCCAGTAGTATGACAGTTAATCAGCCCCAGCATTTT. Protein sequence: CASSMTVNQPQHF.

This chain joins TRBV7-2 and TRBJ2-5; tentatively, D is TRBD2 (6 bases). Germline lookup yields CDR1 SGHTA and CDR2 FQGNSA. Between the trimmed V and J ends, which lost 1 base and 3 bases, there was a span of 12 bases. This CDR3 has 15 residues. The chain's CDR3 is CASSLGGTTKETQYF. The CDR3 bases are TGTGCCAGCAGCTTAGGCGGGACGACGAAAGAGACCCAGTACTTC.

The J gene is TRBJ1-2, the V gene TRBV18; TRBD1 matches at 9 bases. Trimming removed 4 bases from V and 4 bases from J; junction bases left unmatched: 4. CDR1 is KGHSH and CDR2 is LQKENI in the germline V gene. CDR3 length: 14 amino acids. Here the CDR3 reads CASSLQGAGYGYTF. CDR3 in DNA: TGTGCCAGCTCACTACAGGGGGCGGGCTATGGCTACACCTTC.

The chain combines TRBV5-1 with TRBJ1-6; 9 bases line up with TRBD1. Germline V gives CDR1 SGHRS, CDR2 YFSETQ. This CDR3 region has 15 residues. The J segment lost 3 bases and the V segment lost 4 bases, leaving 2 bases of the junction unmatched. The CDR3 here is CASSMTGGYNSPLHF. CDR3 DNA sequence: TGCGCCAGCAGCATGACAGGGGGCTATAATTCACCCCTCCACTTT.

The chain joins TRBV6-5 to TRBJ1-6; 9 bases align to TRBD1. Germline V gene data show CDR1 as MNHEY and CDR2 as SVGAGI. The CDR3 has 15 amino acids. J gave up 6 bases and V 6 bases, and 6 bases lay outside the gene matches. CDR3 in amino acids: CASRPAGQGNSPLHF. Here the CDR3 DNA reads TGTGCCAGCAGACCCGCGGGACAGGGTAATTCACCCCTCCACTTT.

The chain employs TRBV7-2 and TRBJ1-5; unclear D gene. Germline V lookup: CDR1 SGHTA, CDR2 FQGNSA. V was pared by 4 bases and J by 7 bases, with 11 bases between. The CDR3 length is 13 residues. CDR3 nucleotides: TGTGCCAGCAGCTCAGGATTCGGACAGCCCCAGCATTTT. This encodes CASSSGFGQPQHF.

The chain recombines TRBV3-1 (or the pseudogene TRBV3-2) with TRBJ2-3, with 10 bases that match TRBD1. The CDR3 loop spans 16 amino acids. The ends lost 2 bases at V and 2 bases at J; junction bases unmatched: 4. CDR1 LGHDT and CDR2 YNNKEL come from the germline V gene (reference sequence). The CDR3 DNA follows: TGTGCCAGCAGCCAATCGGGACAGGGGATCACAGATACGCAGTATTTT. This sequence encodes CASSQSGQGITDTQYF.

This chain joins TRBV7-9 and TRBJ1-4; tentatively, D is TRBD1 (6 bases). This CDR3 has 14 residues. Trimming stripped 5 bases from V and 3 bases from J, with 10 bases between. Germline V gene sequence: CDR1 SEHNR, CDR2 FQNEAQ (reference sequence). The CDR3 loop reads CASSRTASNEKLFF. The DNA of the CDR3 is TGTGCCAGCAGCCGGACAGCCTCTAATGAAAAACTGTTTTTT.

This chain links TRBV4-2 with TRBJ1-5; TRBD1 is a possible D gene (5 bases). Trimming shortened V by 0 bases and J by 2 bases, and 14 bases separated the two germline ends. The CDR3 is 17 residues long. The germline V gene has CDR1 LGHNA and CDR2 YNFKEQ. The CDR3 nucleotides read TGTGCCAGCAGCCAAGATCAGTCGGGGGTCGGCAATCAGCCCCAGCATTTT. Amino acids: CASSQDQSGVGNQPQHF.

The CDR3 DNA reads TGTGCCAGCAGCCCACTAGCGGGGGCCCCCACAGATACGCAGTATTTT. This translates into CASSPLAGAPTDTQYF. This chain links TRBV3-1 (or the pseudogene TRBV3-2) with TRBJ2-3; TRBD2 agrees at 11 bases. The J segment lost 2 bases and the V segment lost 4 bases, leaving 5 bases of the junction unmatched. The CDR3 consists of 16 residues. Looked up from germline, CDR1 is LGHDT and CDR2 is YNNKEL (reference sequence).

The chain is built from TRBV27 and TRBJ1-2, with 8 bases that match TRBD1. This CDR3 is built from 12 residues. The germline V gene has CDR1 MNHEY and CDR2 SMNVEV (reference sequence). V shed 4 bases and J 8 bases; nucleotides not matched to a gene: 3. CDR3 region: CASSSTGVGYTF. The DNA of the CDR3 is TGTGCCAGCAGTTCGACAGGGGTAGGCTACACCTTC.

The rearrangement joins TRBV11-2 to TRBJ1-2; tentative D call: TRBD1 (5 bases). From germline, CDR1 is SGHAT and CDR2 FQNNGV. V was pared by 0 bases and J by 8 bases, with 7 bases between. The CDR3 covers 12 residues. The CDR3 region is CASSLDRVGYTF. The DNA of the CDR3 is TGTGCCAGCAGCTTAGACAGGGTCGGCTACACCTTC. Looking up the rest from reference TRBV11-2 and TRBJ1-2 gives the full variable domain: EAGVAQSPRYKIIEKRQSVAFWCNPISGHATLYWYQQILGQGPKLLIQFQNNGVVDDSQLPKDRFSAERLKGVDSTLKIQPAKLEDSAVYLCASSLDRVGYTFGSGTRLTVV.

The sample holds one count of this clone. V and J are TRBV12-5 and TRBJ2-3; TRBD1 matches at 9 bases. V was pared by 4 bases and J by 3 bases, with 14 bases of the junction left unmatched. This CDR3 is built from 18 residues. Germline V gene sequence: CDR1 LGHNT, CDR2 FRNRAP. CDR3 sequence: CASGYPFPGQGLTDTQYF. CDR3 DNA: TGTGCTAGTGGTTACCCCTTTCCGGGACAGGGTCTGACAGATACGCAGTATTTT. Combining the CDR3 with reference TRBV12-5 and TRBJ2-3 gives the whole variable domain DARVTQTPRHKVTEMGQEVTMRCQPILGHNTVFWYRQTMMQGLELLAYFRNRAPLDDSGMPKDRFSAEMPDATLATLKIQPSEPRDSAVYFCASGYPFPGQGLTDTQYFGPGTRLTVL.